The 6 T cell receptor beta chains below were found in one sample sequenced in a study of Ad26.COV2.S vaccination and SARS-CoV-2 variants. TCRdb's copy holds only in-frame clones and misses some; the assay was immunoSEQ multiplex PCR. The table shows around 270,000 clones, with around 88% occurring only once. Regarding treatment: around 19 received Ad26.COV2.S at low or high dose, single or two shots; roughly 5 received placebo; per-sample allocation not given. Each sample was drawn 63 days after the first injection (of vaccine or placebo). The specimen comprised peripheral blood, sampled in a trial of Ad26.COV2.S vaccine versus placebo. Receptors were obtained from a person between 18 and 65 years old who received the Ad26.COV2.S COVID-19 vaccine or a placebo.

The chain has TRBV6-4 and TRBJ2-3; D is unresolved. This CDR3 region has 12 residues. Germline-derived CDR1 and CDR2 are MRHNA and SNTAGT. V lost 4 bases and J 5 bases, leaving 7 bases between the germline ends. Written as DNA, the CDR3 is TGTGCCAGCAGTGGCCCGGGAGATACGCAGTATTTT. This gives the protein CASSGPGDTQYF.

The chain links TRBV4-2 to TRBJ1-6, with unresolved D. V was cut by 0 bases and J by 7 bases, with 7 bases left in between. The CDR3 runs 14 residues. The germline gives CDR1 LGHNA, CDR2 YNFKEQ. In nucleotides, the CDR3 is TGTGCCAGCAGCCAAGATTACGTGAATTCACCCCTCCACTTT. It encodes CASSQDYVNSPLHF.

The CDR3 sequence is CASGAGTVGVKLFF. For the CDR3, the DNA is TGTGCCAGCGGCGCCGGGACGGTGGGTGTAAAACTGTTTTTT. The chain is built from TRBV27 and TRBJ1-4; TRBD1 might be the D (5 bases). The ends were cut back, 8 bases at V and 10 bases at J, with 20 bases in the middle. CDR1 MNHEY and CDR2 SMNVEV come from the germline V gene (reference sequence). This CDR3 spans 14 amino acids.

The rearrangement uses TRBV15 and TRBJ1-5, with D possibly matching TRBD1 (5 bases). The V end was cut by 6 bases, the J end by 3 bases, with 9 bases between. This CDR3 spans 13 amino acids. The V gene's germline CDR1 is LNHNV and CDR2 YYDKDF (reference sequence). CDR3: CATSAGHNQPQHF. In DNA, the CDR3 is TGTGCCACCAGTGCGGGGCACAATCAGCCCCAGCATTTT. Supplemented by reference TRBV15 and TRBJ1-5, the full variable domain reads DAMVIQNPRYQVTQFGKPVTLSCSQTLNHNVMYWYQQKSSQAPKLLFHYYDKDFNNEADTPDNFQSRRPNTSFCFLDIRSPGLGDTAMYLCATSAGHNQPQHFGDGTRLSIL.

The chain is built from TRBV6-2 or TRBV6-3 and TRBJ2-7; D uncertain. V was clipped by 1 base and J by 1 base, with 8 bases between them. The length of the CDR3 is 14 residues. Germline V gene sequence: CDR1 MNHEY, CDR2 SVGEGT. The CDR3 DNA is TGTGCCAGCAGTTACTGGTTACGGTCCTACGAGCAGTACTTC. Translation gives CASSYWLRSYEQYF.

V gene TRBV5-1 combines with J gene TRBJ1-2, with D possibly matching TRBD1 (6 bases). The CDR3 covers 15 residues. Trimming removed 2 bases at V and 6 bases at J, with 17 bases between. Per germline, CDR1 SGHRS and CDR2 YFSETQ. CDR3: CASSFGDRMFDGYTF. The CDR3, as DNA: TGCGCCAGCAGCTTCGGTGACAGGATGTTCGATGGCTACACCTTC.